Below, one TCR beta chain is given with its context. This record comes from a study of blood T cell repertoires in COVID-19. Study-level information: COVID-19 samples from acute and convalescent phases originated in the United States, Italy and Spain. Sample material is recorded as cDNA or gDNA derived from T cells, B-cell-depleted T cells, or PBMCs.

In the study's own analysis: Scientists estimated how many nucleated cells there were by amplifying reference gene primers. The repertoire was sequenced with immunoSEQ multiplex PCR; TCRdb's copy has only in-frame clones and lacks some. V, J and clone size are taken as reported in that table, and D and trimming were inferred from the DNA itself. The table records roughly 81,000 clones, about 85% of them present only once. Trimming stripped 4 bases from V and 2 bases from J, with 9 bases between. Germline-derived CDR1 and CDR2 are KGHSH and LQKENI. The CDR3 totals 14 residues. The sequence derives from a woman at least 80 years old with COVID-19, enrolled during active disease. The sample taken for sequencing was peripheral blood. The chain recombines TRBV18 with TRBJ2-4; D might be TRBD2 (5 bases). The CDR3 nucleotides are TGTGCCAGCTCACAATCGGGAACCAAAAACATTCAGTACTTC. Translating it yields CASSQSGTKNIQYF.